One T cell receptor (beta chain) is described in this entry. These data originate in a study of blood T cell repertoires in COVID-19. Study-wide background: Italy, Spain and the United States were the sources of the convalescent and acute COVID-19 samples. Sources were T cells, B-cell-depleted T cells, or PBMCs; the material itself was cDNA or gDNA.

Either two negative PCRs, clearance, or symptom resolution qualified Cohort 3 donors as recovered. V lost 2 bases and J 3 bases, leaving 10 bases between the germline ends. There are 13 residues in the CDR3. In germline, CDR1 is GTSNPN, CDR2 SVGIG (reference sequence). Original processing notes: Amplification of reference gene primers provided the estimated nucleated cell counts. Using immunoSEQ multiplex PCR, the repertoire was profiled, and TCRdb retains in-frame clones only, with some absent. V and J calls and clone size come straight from that table; D and trimming were deduced from the DNA. The top ten hold about 1.7% of the sample, which has under 300,000 clones, around nine tenths seen once.

The receptor comes from a woman aged 40 to 50 who had recovered from COVID-19. The J gene is TRBJ1-1, the V gene TRBV30; D possibly corresponds to TRBD1 (5 bases). Sequenced material: PBMCs or T cells enriched from blood (not recorded which). The CDR3 DNA is TGTGCCTGGAGTAGCCAGGGTGACACTGAAGCTTTCTTT. This codes for CAWSSQGDTEAFF.